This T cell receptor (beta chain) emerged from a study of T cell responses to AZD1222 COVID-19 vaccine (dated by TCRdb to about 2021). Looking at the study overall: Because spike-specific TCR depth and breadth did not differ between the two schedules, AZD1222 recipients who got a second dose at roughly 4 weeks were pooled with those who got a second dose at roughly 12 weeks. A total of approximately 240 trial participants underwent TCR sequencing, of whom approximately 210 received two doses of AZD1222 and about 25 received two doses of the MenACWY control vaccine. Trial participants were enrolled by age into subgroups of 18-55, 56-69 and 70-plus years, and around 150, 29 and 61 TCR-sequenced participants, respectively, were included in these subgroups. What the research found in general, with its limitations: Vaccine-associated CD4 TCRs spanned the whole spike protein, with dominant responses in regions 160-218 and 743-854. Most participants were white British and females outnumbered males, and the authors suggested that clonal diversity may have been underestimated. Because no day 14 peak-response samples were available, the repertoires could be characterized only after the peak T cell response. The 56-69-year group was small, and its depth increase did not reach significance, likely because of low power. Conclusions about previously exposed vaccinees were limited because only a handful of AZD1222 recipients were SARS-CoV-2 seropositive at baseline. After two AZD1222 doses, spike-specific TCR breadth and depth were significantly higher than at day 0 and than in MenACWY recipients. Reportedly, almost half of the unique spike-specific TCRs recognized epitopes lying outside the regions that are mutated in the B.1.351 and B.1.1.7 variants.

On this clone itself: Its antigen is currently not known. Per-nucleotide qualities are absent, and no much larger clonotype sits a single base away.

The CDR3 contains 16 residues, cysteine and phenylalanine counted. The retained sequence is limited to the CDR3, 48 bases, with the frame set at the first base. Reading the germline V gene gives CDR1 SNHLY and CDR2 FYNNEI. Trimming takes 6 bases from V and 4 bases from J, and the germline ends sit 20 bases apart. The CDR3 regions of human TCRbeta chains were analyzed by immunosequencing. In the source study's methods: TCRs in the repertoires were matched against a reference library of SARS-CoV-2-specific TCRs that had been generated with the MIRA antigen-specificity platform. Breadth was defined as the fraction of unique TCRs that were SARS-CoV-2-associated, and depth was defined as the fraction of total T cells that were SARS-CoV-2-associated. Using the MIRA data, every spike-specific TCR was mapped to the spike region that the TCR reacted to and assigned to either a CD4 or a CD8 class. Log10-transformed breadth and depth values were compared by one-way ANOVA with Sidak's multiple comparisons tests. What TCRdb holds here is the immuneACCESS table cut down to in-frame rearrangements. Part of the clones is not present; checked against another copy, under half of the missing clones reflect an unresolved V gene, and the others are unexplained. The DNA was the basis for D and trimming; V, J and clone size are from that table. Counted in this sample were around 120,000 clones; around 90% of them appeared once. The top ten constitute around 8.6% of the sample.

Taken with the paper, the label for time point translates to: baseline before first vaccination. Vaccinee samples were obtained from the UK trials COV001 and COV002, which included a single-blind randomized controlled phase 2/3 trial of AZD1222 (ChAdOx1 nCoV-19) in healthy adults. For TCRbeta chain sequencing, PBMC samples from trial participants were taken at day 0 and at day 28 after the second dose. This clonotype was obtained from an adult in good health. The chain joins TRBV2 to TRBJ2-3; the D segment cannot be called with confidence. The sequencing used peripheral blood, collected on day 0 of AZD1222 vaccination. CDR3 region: CASRRNLHAPADTQYF. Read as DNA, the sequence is TGTGCCAGCAGGCGGAACCTACACGCCCCCGCAGATACGCAGTATTTT.